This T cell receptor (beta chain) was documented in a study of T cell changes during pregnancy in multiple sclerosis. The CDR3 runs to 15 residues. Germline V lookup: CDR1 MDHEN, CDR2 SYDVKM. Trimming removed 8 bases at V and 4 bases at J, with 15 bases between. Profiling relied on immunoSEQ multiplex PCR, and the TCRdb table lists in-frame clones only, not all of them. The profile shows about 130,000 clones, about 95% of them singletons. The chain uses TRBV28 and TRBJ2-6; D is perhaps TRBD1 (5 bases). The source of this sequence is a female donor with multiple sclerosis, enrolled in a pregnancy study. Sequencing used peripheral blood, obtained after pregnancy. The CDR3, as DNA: TGTGCCAGCTGGAAGCAGGGTTCAGGGGCCAACGTCCTGACTTTC. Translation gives CASWKQGSGANVLTF.